These 19 T cell receptor beta chains were all obtained from the same sample, sequenced in a study of blood T cells in healthy people across ages. Alongside a J-beta primer mix, a sample-barcoded 5' primer served in a second PCR lasting roughly 7 to 12 cycles. TCRdb passed the 5' RACE reads through MiXCR, listing each CDR3 protein once. The data contain under 1,100,000 distinct CDR3 sequences, 20% to 25% of them seen just once; the ten biggest clones take up less than 0.85%. This same sample was also part of a study on T cells of mothers and their children.

The sequencing input was blood. The receptors originated from a girl aged 2-10 years in good health.

This clonotype was counted ten times or more. This sequence joins TRBV6-6 and TRBJ1-4; D remains ambiguous. This CDR3 comprises 14 residues. The germline CDR1 and CDR2 sequences are MNHNY and SVGAGI (reference sequence). The V end lost 5 bases, the J end lost 4 bases, and 11 bases lay between the germline ends. DNA of the CDR3: TGTGCCAGCAGTACCCGGGATGTTAATGAAAAACTGTTTTTT. This gives the protein CASSTRDVNEKLFF.

In its sample, this clonotype was seen a few times. The CDR3 region has the DNA TGTGCCAGCAGCCCCCCGGGACTAGCGGGCAGCGAGCAGTACTTC. It encodes CASSPPGLAGSEQYF. The chain carries TRBV7-2 and TRBJ2-7; TRBD2 agrees at 12 bases. V was pared by 5 bases and J by 6 bases, with 8 bases of the junction left unmatched. In germline, CDR1 is SGHTA, CDR2 FQGNSA. This CDR3 is built from 15 residues.

This clonotype was counted a few times. A read error is likely, as this CDR3 ends without the conserved phenylalanine or tryptophan. The gene calls are TRBV5-1 and TRBJ2-7, with D hard to call. The CDR3 is 12 residues long. Deletions cut 4 bases from V and 3 bases from J, with 8 bases between. Germline V gene lookup returns CDR1 SGHRS and CDR2 YFSETQ. This CDR3 reads CASSHDLYEQYL. In DNA, the CDR3 is TGCGCCAGCAGCCATGACCTCTACGAGCAGTACCTC.

V and J are TRBV29-1 and TRBJ2-3; D unresolved. CDR1 SQVTM and CDR2 ANQGSEA come from the germline V gene. Trimming stripped 0 bases from V and 1 base from J, with 2 bases between. The CDR3 contains 12 residues. CDR3 DNA: TGCAGCGTTGAAGATGGCACAGATACGCAGTATTTT. Its translation: CSVEDGTDTQYF.

The rearrangement links TRBV7-2 to TRBJ2-7, with D perhaps TRBD1 or TRBD2 (5 bases each). Trimming removed 2 bases from V and 6 bases from J, with 14 bases in between. Germline-derived CDR1 and CDR2 are SGHTA and FQGNSA. The length of the CDR3 is 14 residues. CDR3 DNA: TGTGCCAGCAGCTTATTCGGGGCGAGGAGCGAGCAGTACTTC. This translates into CASSLFGARSEQYF.

Many counts were recorded for this clonotype. The J gene is TRBJ2-5, the V gene TRBV3-1; D gene ambiguous. V lost 1 base to trimming and J lost 5 bases, with 8 bases between them. There are 13 residues in the CDR3. Germline CDR1 and CDR2: LGHDT and YNNKEL (reference sequence). DNA for the CDR3: TGTGCCAGCAGCCAAGTCTTAGGGGAGACCCAGTACTTC. Translated: CASSQVLGETQYF.

CDR3 amino acids: CASSEVGGGNEKLFF. The CDR3 bases are TGTGCCAGCAGTGAAGTAGGAGGGGGTAATGAAAAACTGTTTTTT. This chain links TRBV6-1 with TRBJ1-4; D is possibly TRBD1 (6 bases). The CDR3 spans 15 residues. Germline lookup yields CDR1 MNHNS and CDR2 SASEGT. V was cut by 1 base and J by 4 bases, with 10 bases left in between.

The rearrangement joins TRBV4-1 to TRBJ2-1, with TRBD2 matching 9 bases. This CDR3 has 15 amino acids. The germline V gene has CDR1 MGHRA and CDR2 YSYEKL. V lost 4 bases to trimming and J lost 4 bases; unmatched junction nucleotides: 5. As DNA, the CDR3 is TGCGCCAGCAGCCGGTCGACTAGCGGATACAATGAGCAGTTCTTC. It is translated as CASSRSTSGYNEQFF.

The J gene is TRBJ2-7, the V gene TRBV27; 8 positions agree with TRBD2. The CDR3 is 16 amino acids. The germline V gene has CDR1 MNHEY and CDR2 SMNVEV (reference sequence). Losses at the gene ends were 4 bases for V and 4 bases for J; bases not matched to a gene: 12. Here the CDR3 reads CASSYRLGTSNYEQYF. The DNA for the CDR3 is TGTGCCAGCAGTTATCGTCTGGGGACTAGTAATTACGAGCAGTACTTC.

The chain uses TRBV4-1 and TRBJ2-7; 8 nucleotides line up with TRBD1. Germline-derived CDR1 and CDR2 are MGHRA and YSYEKL. There are 14 residues in the CDR3. The ends lost 2 bases at V and 7 bases at J; junction bases unmatched: 7. CDR3 sequence: CASSQIGQGREQYF. The CDR3 DNA is TGCGCCAGCAGCCAAATAGGACAGGGCAGGGAGCAGTACTTC.

This clonotype was seen a few times. The chain is built from TRBV6-2 or TRBV6-3 and TRBJ2-3; TRBD2 matches at 11 bases. Germline V lookup: CDR1 MNHEY, CDR2 SVGEGT. The CDR3 length is 17 residues. J was trimmed by 2 bases and V by 0 bases; bases with no gene match: 4. The CDR3 DNA is TGTGCCAGCAGTTACTCAAAGACTAGCGGGATCACAGATACGCAGTATTTT. This sequence encodes CASSYSKTSGITDTQYF.

This clonotype was picked up a small number of times. The chain has TRBV12-5 and TRBJ2-5, with 9 bases fitting TRBD2. Looked up from germline, CDR1 is LGHNT and CDR2 is FRNRAP. Trimming took 2 bases from V and 2 from J; bases not matched to a gene: 6. The CDR3 extends over 16 amino acids. The CDR3: CASGLLAGGSQETQYF. The CDR3 nucleotides read TGTGCTAGTGGTTTGCTCGCGGGGGGGTCGCAAGAGACCCAGTACTTC.

This clonotype was found a few times. The V and J genes are TRBV10-3 and TRBJ2-3, with D unclear. The CDR3 contains 13 residues. From germline, CDR1 is ENHRY and CDR2 SYGVKD. The germline V and J ends were trimmed by 7 bases and 4 bases, with 12 bases remaining between them. CDR3 residues: CAITRATADTQYF. The DNA for the CDR3 is TGTGCCATCACACGCGCCACAGCAGATACGCAGTATTTT.

The chain is built from TRBV4-1 and TRBJ2-1, with 13 bases aligning to TRBD2. The CDR3 runs 18 residues. The V segment lost 0 bases and the J segment 12 bases; nucleotides outside the gene matches: 14. Germline V gene data show CDR1 as MGHRA and CDR2 as YSYEKL. In DNA, the CDR3 is TGCGCCAGCAGCCAAGATCTTGTAAGTGGACTAGCGGGAGTGGGGCAGTTCTTC. Amino acid sequence: CASSQDLVSGLAGVGQFF.

The V call is TRBV12-3 or TRBV12-4, the J call TRBJ1-2; TRBD1 is a possible D gene (6 bases). The CDR3 runs 16 residues. V lost 3 bases and J 0 bases, leaving 14 bases between the germline ends. This chain's CDR3 is CASSFRGAEANYGYTF. For the CDR3, the DNA is TGTGCCAGCAGTTTTCGGGGGGCAGAGGCTAACTATGGCTACACCTTC.

This clonotype was picked up a small number of times. CDR3 DNA: TGCAGCGTTGTCCGGACAGGGGCATGGGTCGATGAGCAGTTCTTC. Its translation: CSVVRTGAWVDEQFF. The rearrangement uses TRBV29-1 and TRBJ2-1; 9 bases fit TRBD1. The CDR3 loop spans 15 amino acids. The germline gives CDR1 SQVTM, CDR2 ANQGSEA. V was pared by 4 bases and J by 8 bases, with 12 bases of the junction left unmatched.

The sample holds a few counts of this clonotype. V usage is TRBV4-1 and J usage is TRBJ1-4; D is uncertain. Trimming shortened V by 2 bases and J by 0 bases, and 4 bases separated the two germline ends. CDR3 length equals 14 residues. Looked up from germline, CDR1 is MGHRA and CDR2 is YSYEKL. CDR3 amino acids: CASSQPATNEKLFF. The DNA of the CDR3 is TGCGCCAGCAGCCAACCAGCAACTAATGAAAAACTGTTTTTT.

This clonotype was detected only a few times. The rearrangement joins TRBV7-6 to TRBJ1-5; D remains unclear. Trimming took off 2 bases at V and 10 bases at J, with 12 bases between the two ends. CDR1 is SGHVS, CDR2 FNYEAQ, per germline. This CDR3 is built from 13 residues. CDR3: CASSLSWESPQHF. CDR3 nucleotides: TGTGCCAGCAGCTTATCATGGGAGTCTCCCCAGCATTTT.

This clonotype came up a few times. The chain has TRBV2 and TRBJ2-1; possibly TRBD1 for D (5 bases). The germline V gene has CDR1 SNHLY and CDR2 FYNNEI. Trimming removed 2 bases at V and 10 bases at J, with 12 bases between. The CDR3 spans 13 residues. CDR3 in DNA: TGTGCCAGCAGTGAATGGCTCCAGGGAGAGCAGTTCTTC. As protein: CASSEWLQGEQFF.